The 6 T cell receptor beta chains below all came from one sample that was sequenced in a study of beta chain features in type 1 diabetes. Expressed TCRB transcripts were sequenced because the isolated RNA had all been reverse transcribed beforehand. Here immunoSEQ multiplex PCR was the method, and the copy in TCRdb shows in-frame clones only, minus some. The table lists about 38,000 clones, 64% of them singletons. Sequencing was done on a sample of Tregs from blood. The receptors here all came from a woman between 25 and 40 years old in good health.

V gene TRBV7-3 combines with J gene TRBJ2-1, with 10 positions matching TRBD1. The length of the CDR3 is 17 residues. Germline V gives CDR1 SGHTA, CDR2 FQGTGA. V trimming: 1 base; J trimming: 8 bases; junction bases outside the gene matches: 11. CDR3 bases: TGTGCCAGCAGCTTAAAATCGCCGGGACAGGGGTTCCATGAGCAGTTCTTC. Encoded protein: CASSLKSPGQGFHEQFF.

V and J are TRBV28 and TRBJ1-1; TRBD1 might be the D (6 bases). The CDR3 runs to 15 residues. V lost 2 bases and J lost 5, with 15 bases in between. Germline values: CDR1 MDHEN, CDR2 SYDVKM. CDR3: CASSLRRGAGTEAFF. The DNA of the CDR3 is TGTGCCAGCAGTTTAAGGCGGGGGGCCGGGACTGAAGCTTTCTTT.

The chain employs TRBV9 and TRBJ2-2; D unclear. The CDR3 is 15 residues long. Per the germline V gene, CDR1 is SGDLS and CDR2 is YYNGEE. V shed 4 bases and J shed 4 bases, with 14 bases lying between them. The CDR3 region is CASSPQSIVTGELFF. CDR3 nucleotides: TGTGCCAGCAGCCCACAGAGTATTGTCACCGGGGAGCTGTTTTTT.

J is TRBJ2-7 and V is TRBV6-5; weak D call: TRBD1 (6 bases). Trimming removed 0 bases from V and 6 bases from J, with 9 bases in between. The CDR3 totals 13 residues. CDR1 and CDR2 from the germline V gene are MNHEY and SVGAGI. This chain's CDR3 is CASSYSGGREQYF. The CDR3 nucleotides read TGTGCCAGCAGTTACTCAGGGGGTCGCGAGCAGTACTTC.

With respect to this clone: The junction and the germline gene differ at one end; a read error may be behind it. The V and J genes are TRBV7-7 and TRBJ2-1; 12 positions agree with TRBD2. From germline, CDR1 is SSHAT and CDR2 FNYEAQ (reference sequence). The CDR3 has 15 amino acids. CDR3 residues: CASSRGLAGYNEQFF. CDR3 sequence (DNA): TGTGCTAGCAGCCGCGGACTAGCGGGGTACAATGAGCAGTTCTTC.

This clone has a handful of counts. V and J are TRBV6-6 and TRBJ1-5, with 7 positions matching TRBD1. Germline V gene data show CDR1 as MNHNY and CDR2 as SVGAGI (reference sequence). V gave up 5 bases and J gave up 7 bases; unmatched junction bases: 5. The CDR3 has 13 amino acids. The CDR3 is CASSATGDQPQHF. The CDR3, as DNA: TGTGCCAGCAGTGCTACAGGGGACCAGCCCCAGCATTTT.